This T cell receptor beta chain appears in the sequencing data of a study of T-cell reconstitution after alpha-beta-depleted transplantation in children. Study outcomes and limitations: Among T cells one year after transplant, newly produced cells accounted for most counts and diversity. Roughly two months post-transplant, alpha-beta T cells reportedly originated from several hundred graft clones that had expanded. Recipient T cells and thymic progenitors that survived gave rise to the high TCRbeta diversity observed at day 60 in some patients.

TCRbeta library construction was performed incorporating unique molecular identifiers. MiXCR was run by TCRdb on the PCR reads, yielding one entry per CDR3 protein. The sample carries about 470,000 distinct CDR3 sequences, roughly 44% recorded once. J lost 6 bases, V lost 2 bases, and 9 bases had no gene match. This CDR3 region has 18 residues. The germline V gene has CDR1 MNHEY and CDR2 SVGAGI. This clonotype was detected many times. Its antigen is not identified. This TCR derives from a girl aged 2 to 10 with aplastic anemia, due to receive a stem cell transplant. The starting material was PBMCs, obtained before TCRalphabeta/CD19-depleted stem cell transplant. The chain employs TRBV6-5 and TRBJ2-2, with 13 bases aligning to TRBD2. CDR3 sequence: CASSYRLAGGYVAGELFF. CDR3 nucleotides: TGTGCCAGCAGTTACAGACTAGCGGGAGGATATGTGGCCGGGGAGCTGTTTTTT.